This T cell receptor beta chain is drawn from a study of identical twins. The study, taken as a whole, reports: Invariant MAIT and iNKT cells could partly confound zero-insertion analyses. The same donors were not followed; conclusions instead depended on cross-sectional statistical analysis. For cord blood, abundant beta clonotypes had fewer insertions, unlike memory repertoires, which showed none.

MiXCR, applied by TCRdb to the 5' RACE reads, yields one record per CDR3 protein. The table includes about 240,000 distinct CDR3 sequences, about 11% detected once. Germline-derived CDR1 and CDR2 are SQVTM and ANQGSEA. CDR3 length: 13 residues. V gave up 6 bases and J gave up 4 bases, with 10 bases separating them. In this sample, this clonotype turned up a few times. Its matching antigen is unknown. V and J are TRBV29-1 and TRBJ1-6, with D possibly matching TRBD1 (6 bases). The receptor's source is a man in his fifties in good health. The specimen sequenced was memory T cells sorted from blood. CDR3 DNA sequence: TGCAGCGTGAGACAGGCATATAATTCACCCCTCCACTTT. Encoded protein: CSVRQAYNSPLHF.